This is a list of T cell receptor beta chains from one sample in a study of blood T cell repertoires in COVID-19. Clones were sequenced by immunoSEQ multiplex PCR, and TCRdb holds only the in-frame ones, with some missing. The table lists more than 65,000 clones, about four fifths of them singletons. The sequenced sample was peripheral blood. These receptors all stem from a human donor in a cohort sampled during active COVID-19. CDR3s include the opening cysteine and the closing phenylalanine or tryptophan.

j_call	v_call	cdr3_aa
TRBJ2-4	TRBV2	CASSGGLAEIQNIQYF
TRBJ1-3	TRBV7-8	CASSSRGLVDTIYF
TRBJ1-2	TRBV3-1/TRBV3-2	CASSRGTDYGYTF
TRBJ2-1	TRBV2	CASSERPGVNEQFF
TRBJ2-1	TRBV10-1	CASSEYASNEQFF
TRBJ2-1	TRBV27	CASSPDRDSYNEQFF
TRBJ2-5	TRBV7-9	CASSLMGQQETQYF
TRBJ2-2	TRBV4-2	CASSQVGLAGMNTGELFF
TRBJ2-2	TRBV3-1/TRBV3-2	CASSQGRERVAGELFF
TRBJ2-5	TRBV10-1	CASSEGTGGRETQYF
TRBJ1-5	TRBV5-5	CASSLGGTGNNQPQHF
TRBJ1-6	TRBV5-1	CASSLQGFPPLHF
TRBJ2-3	TRBV10-3	CAISEEIAGVTDTQYF
TRBJ2-2	TRBV5-4	CASSQGQGSNTGELFF
TRBJ1-2	TRBV7-9	CASSAGTGAYYGYTF
TRBJ2-6	TRBV11-1	CASSLKGAGANVLTF
TRBJ2-3	TRBV18	CASSPQDSGGATTDTQYF
TRBJ2-1	TRBV18	CASSPLGLAVPNEQFF
TRBJ2-3	TRBV5-4	CASSLKSGGTDTQYF
TRBJ2-7	TRBV19	CASSIDRRGRQNF
TRBJ1-5	TRBV19	CASSMSSGSLGQPQHF
TRBJ1-6	TRBV28	CASSSSTGFGSYNSPLHF
TRBJ2-3	TRBV5-1	CASSLTPGLHSTDTQYF
TRBJ1-1	TRBV28	CASSLWGWGGNTEAFF
TRBJ2-7	TRBV27	CASSPLGKGGTSSYEQYF
TRBJ1-1	TRBV10-1	CASSLGQGTEAFF
TRBJ1-1	TRBV2	CASSLTGTGLSEAFF
TRBJ2-2	TRBV11-3	CASSLASGSTGELFF
TRBJ2-3	TRBV25-1	CASSEFKAGGDTQYF
TRBJ1-4	TRBV2	CASSGGGTNEKLFF